This TCR beta chain was recovered during a study of blood T cell repertoires in COVID-19. About the study: The United States, Italy and Spain provided the acute and convalescent COVID-19 samples. Nucleic acid was either cDNA or gDNA, and it came from T cells, B-cell-depleted T cells, or PBMCs.

V was pared by 2 bases and J by 9 bases, with 18 bases between. CDR1 and CDR2 (germline): KGHSH, LQKENI. This CDR3 contains 15 residues. Original analysis: From reference gene primer amplification, estimates of nucleated cell counts were derived. The table came from immunoSEQ multiplex PCR; TCRdb's copy has only in-frame clones and leaves some out. D and trimming were read from the DNA, whereas the V and J calls and clone size are those reported in that table. The table lists some 150,000 clones, 88% of them singletons. Sample: peripheral blood. This clonotype originated in a woman in her sixties or seventies with acute or convalescent COVID-19. This chain links TRBV18 with TRBJ2-3; possible D gene TRBD2, 5 bases. The CDR3 DNA sequence: TGTGCCAGCTCACCATCCGCAGCCCCGCCGGGAACGCAGTATTTT. It is translated as CASSPSAAPPGTQYF. Full variable domain (missing parts from reference TRBV18 and TRBJ2-3): NAGVMQNPRHLVRRRGQEARLRCSPMKGHSHVYWYRQLPEEGLKFMVYLQKENIIDESGMPKERFSAEFPKEGPSILRIQQVVRGDSAAYFCASSPSAAPPGTQYFGPGTRLTVL.